The next 20 T cell receptor beta chains were all read from a single sample in a study of blood T cells in healthy people across ages (dated by TCRdb to 2013 to 2016). The method was 5' RACE. The instrument was an Illumina HiSeq 2500. A second PCR of roughly 7 to 11 cycles was performed with a sample-barcoded 5' primer and a J-beta primer mix. The raw public data were reprocessed by TCRdb itself: fastp quality trimming at Q25, MiXCR clonotype calling, in-frame beta chains only. Every entry covers one CDR3 protein and lists the most common genes and DNA from its rows. For this sample the table gives more than 1,000,000 distinct CDR3 sequences, of which around 25% were detected only once. The top ten clones comprise approximately 0.75% of the sample. The data also belong to a second study, concerning T cells of mothers and their children.

Sequencing input: blood. The receptors come from a girl aged 2 to 10 in good health.

This clonotype has only a few counts. The chain recombines TRBV4-1 with TRBJ2-5, with D unclear. The CDR3 consists of 15 residues. Trimming stripped 0 bases from V and 5 bases from J, with 13 bases between. Germline CDR1 MGHRA, CDR2 YSYEKL. CDR3 nucleotide sequence: TGCGCCAGCAGCCAAGAGCACCGGGCACAGGAGACCCAGTACTTC. This codes for CASSQEHRAQETQYF.

This clonotype was counted only a few times. The rearrangement joins TRBV5-6 to TRBJ2-3; 10 nucleotides agree with TRBD2. The CDR3 spans 16 residues. The V gene end was trimmed by 4 bases and the J gene end by 5 bases; junction bases not matched to a gene: 10. Germline-derived CDR1 and CDR2 are SGHDT and YYEEEE. The CDR3, as DNA: TGTGCCAGCAGCCTTATCACTAGCGGGGTGATAGATACGCAGTATTTT. It encodes CASSLITSGVIDTQYF.

This clonotype was picked up a small number of times. The chain has TRBV11-2 and TRBJ2-1; D unclear. The germline V gene encodes CDR1 SGHAT and CDR2 FQNNGV. V gave up 5 bases and J gave up 7 bases, with 12 bases separating them. CDR3 length: 13 amino acids. The CDR3 reads CASSNPKGNEQFF. DNA of the CDR3: TGTGCCAGCAGCAACCCCAAGGGTAATGAGCAGTTCTTC.

This sequence joins TRBV20-1 and TRBJ2-5; 8 nucleotides agree with TRBD1. The CDR3 runs to 15 residues. The V gene end was trimmed by 1 base and the J gene end by 5 bases; junction bases not matched to a gene: 9. Germline CDR1 and CDR2: DFQATT and SNEGSKA (reference sequence). CDR3 DNA: TGCAGTGCTAGAGCTTCGGACAGGGACGGGGAGACCCAGTACTTC. This translates into CSARASDRDGETQYF.

This clonotype was counted once. The genes are TRBV4-3 and TRBJ2-1, with TRBD2 identical over 10 bases. V dropped 2 bases and J dropped 10; count of bases not matched to a gene: 2. Germline CDR1 and CDR2: LGHNA and YSLEER. CDR3 size: 13 residues. The CDR3 spells CASSQYSGGEQFF. The DNA of the CDR3 is TGCGCCAGCAGCCAATATAGCGGGGGGGAGCAGTTCTTC.

The chain carries TRBV7-9 and TRBJ2-5; D perhaps matches TRBD1 (7 bases). From germline, CDR1 is SEHNR and CDR2 FQNEAQ (reference sequence). Trimming stripped 5 bases from V and 4 bases from J, with 14 bases between. This CDR3 region has 14 residues. In DNA form, the CDR3 reads TGTGCCAGCAGCCAATTCCAGGGGGGAGAGACCCAGTACTTC. Translated: CASSQFQGGETQYF. Complete variable domain (other parts from reference TRBV7-9 and TRBJ2-5): DTGVSQNPRHKITKRGQNVTFRCDPISEHNRLYWYRQTLGQGPEFLTYFQNEAQLEKSRLLSDRFSAERPKGSFSTLEIQRTEQGDSAMYLCASSQFQGGETQYFGPGTRLLVL.

This clonotype turned up a few times. The J gene is TRBJ1-2, the V gene TRBV6-1, with D unresolved. CDR3 length: 13 residues. Looked up from germline, CDR1 is MNHNS and CDR2 is SASEGT. V was pared by 4 bases and J by 5 bases, with 11 bases between. Written as DNA, the CDR3 is TGTGCCAGCAGTGGTGGATTGGATTATGGCTACACCTTC. Protein sequence: CASSGGLDYGYTF.

The CDR3 nucleotides are TGCAGTGCTAGAGTAGGGGGGGCGCATATGTTAAATCAGCAGTTCTTC. Residues: CSARVGGAHMLNQQFF. This chain links TRBV20-1 with TRBJ2-1; the D gene is possibly TRBD2 (7 bases). Germline-derived CDR1 and CDR2 are DFQATT and SNEGSKA (reference sequence). The CDR3 sequence is 16 residues long. V was clipped by 1 base and J by 11 bases, with 24 bases between them.

The rearrangement links TRBV18 to TRBJ1-1, with TRBD1 as a possible D gene (6 bases). The V end was cut by 5 bases, the J end by 11 bases, with 12 bases between. CDR1 is KGHSH and CDR2 is LQKENI in the germline V gene. This CDR3 contains 11 residues. The CDR3 DNA reads as TGTGCCAGCTCAAATACAGGGTCGGCTTTCTTT. It codes for CASSNTGSAFF.

CDR3 sequence (DNA): TGCGCCAGCAGCTTGGCCTACAGATCCTATGGCTACACCTTC. Translation gives CASSLAYRSYGYTF. This chain joins TRBV5-1 and TRBJ1-2; no firm D call. From germline, CDR1 is SGHRS and CDR2 YFSETQ. CDR3 length: 14 amino acids. V lost 0 bases and J 4 bases, leaving 10 bases between the germline ends.

The chain couples TRBV5-5 to TRBJ2-7; the D is unclear. The germline CDR1 and CDR2 sequences are SGHKS and YYEKEE (reference sequence). Trimming took off 4 bases at V and 5 bases at J, with 22 bases between the two ends. The CDR3 loop spans 16 amino acids. CDR3 sequence (DNA): TGTGCCAGCAGCGGTCTACTTTTGAAGGCTGACGACGAGCAGTACTTC. This codes for CASSGLLLKADDEQYF.

The chain couples TRBV29-1 to TRBJ2-6, with D unclear. Germline V CDR1 and CDR2: SQVTM, ANQGSEA. Trimming removed 5 bases at V and 0 bases at J, with 5 bases between. The CDR3 is 13 residues long. CDR3 in amino acids: CSVFSSGANVLTF. CDR3 bases: TGCAGCGTTTTTTCCTCTGGGGCCAACGTCCTGACTTTC.

The rearrangement links TRBV13 to TRBJ1-1; 8 nucleotides line up with TRBD1. Germline V CDR1 and CDR2: PRHDT, FYEKMQ (reference sequence). The CDR3 contains 16 residues. With 0 bases clipped from V and 6 bases from J, the junction kept 9 bases outside the gene matches. The CDR3 protein is CASSLGPGGAGSEAFF. The CDR3 nucleotides are TGTGCCAGCAGCTTAGGACCAGGGGGCGCAGGTTCTGAAGCTTTCTTT.

A few counts support this clonotype. The chain has TRBV6-4 and TRBJ2-1, with 8 positions matching TRBD2. Germline trimming cut 1 base from V and 9 bases from J; bases unmatched to any gene: 8. The length of the CDR3 is 15 residues. Germline CDR1 MRHNA, CDR2 SNTAGT. The CDR3 region has the DNA TGTGCCAGCAGTGACTTAGCGGGGTCCCCCCGTGAGCAGTTCTTC. The encoded protein is CASSDLAGSPREQFF.

This clonotype was recorded a few times. The CDR3 DNA sequence: TGCAGCGTTGACTTGGCGGGGGGGAAAGAGACCCAGTACTTC. This encodes CSVDLAGGKETQYF. The J gene is TRBJ2-5, the V gene TRBV29-1, with TRBD2 matching over 9 bases. The CDR3 spans 14 residues. CDR1 SQVTM and CDR2 ANQGSEA come from the germline V gene. The V and J ends lost 3 bases and 3 bases, in that order; junction bases with no gene match: 5.

The sample holds one count of this clonotype. One junction end does not reproduce the germline sequence, and a read error may be involved. V usage is TRBV10-3 and J usage is TRBJ2-5; 8 bases fit TRBD1. This CDR3 contains 15 residues. CDR1 is ENHRY, CDR2 SYGVKD, per germline. Here the CDR3 reads CAISELPTGVETQYF. The CDR3 DNA sequence: TGTGCCATCAGCGAGTTACCGACAGGGGTAGAGACCCAGTACTTC.

The gene calls are TRBV7-9 and TRBJ1-2; 7 bases agree with TRBD1. V was pared by 7 bases and J by 1 base, with 18 bases of the junction left unmatched. Per the germline V gene, CDR1 is SEHNR and CDR2 is FQNEAQ (reference sequence). CDR3 length: 18 amino acids. The CDR3 bases are TGTGCCAGCAACATGGGTAACGAACAGGGGCCTAATAACTATGGCTACACCTTC. Protein: CASNMGNEQGPNNYGYTF. The full variable domain, rest sourced from reference TRBV7-9 and TRBJ1-2, is DTGVSQNPRHKITKRGQNVTFRCDPISEHNRLYWYRQTLGQGPEFLTYFQNEAQLEKSRLLSDRFSAERPKGSFSTLEIQRTEQGDSAMYLCASNMGNEQGPNNYGYTFGSGTRLTVV.

A few counts support this clonotype. The chain recombines TRBV7-9 with TRBJ2-5; no clear D. The J call may be in error: the DNA end matches TRBJ2-1 better. The CDR3 has 15 amino acids. CDR1 and CDR2 (germline): SEHNR, FQNEAQ (reference sequence). The CDR3 protein is CASSRWWSFVREQFF. DNA of the CDR3: TGTGCCAGCAGCCGCTGGTGGTCCTTTGTTCGGGAGCAGTTCTTC.

This clonotype appeared a few times. The gene calls are TRBV20-1 and TRBJ2-7, with TRBD2 matching over 10 bases. The CDR3 extends over 16 amino acids. The germline gives CDR1 DFQATT, CDR2 SNEGSKA (reference sequence). The V segment lost 6 bases and the J segment 3 bases; nucleotides outside the gene matches: 14. Here the CDR3 DNA reads TGCAGTGCCCTACACTCTACTAGCGGGGCAATCTACGAGCAGTACTTC. Translating gives CSALHSTSGAIYEQYF.

The chain uses TRBV15 and TRBJ1-5; perhaps TRBD1 as D (6 bases). The CDR3 contains 16 residues. Germline V gives CDR1 LNHNV, CDR2 YYDKDF (reference sequence). Trimming removed 0 bases from V and 6 bases from J, with 15 bases in between. The CDR3 coding sequence is TGTGCCACCAGCAGAGATCGAACAGGGATGAGTCAGCCCCAGCATTTT. It yields the protein CATSRDRTGMSQPQHF.